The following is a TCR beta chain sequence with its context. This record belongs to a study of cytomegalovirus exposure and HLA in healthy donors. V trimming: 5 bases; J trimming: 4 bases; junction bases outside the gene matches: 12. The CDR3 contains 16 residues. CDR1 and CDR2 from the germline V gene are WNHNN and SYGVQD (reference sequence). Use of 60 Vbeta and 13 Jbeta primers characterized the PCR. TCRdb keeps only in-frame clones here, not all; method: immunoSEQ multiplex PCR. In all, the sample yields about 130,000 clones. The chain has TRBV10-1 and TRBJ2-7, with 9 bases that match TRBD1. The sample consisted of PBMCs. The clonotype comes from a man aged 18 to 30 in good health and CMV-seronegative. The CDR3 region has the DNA TGCGCCAGCAGTAACGACCGGGACAGGGTTAGGTACGAGCAGTACTTC. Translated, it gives CASSNDRDRVRYEQYF.